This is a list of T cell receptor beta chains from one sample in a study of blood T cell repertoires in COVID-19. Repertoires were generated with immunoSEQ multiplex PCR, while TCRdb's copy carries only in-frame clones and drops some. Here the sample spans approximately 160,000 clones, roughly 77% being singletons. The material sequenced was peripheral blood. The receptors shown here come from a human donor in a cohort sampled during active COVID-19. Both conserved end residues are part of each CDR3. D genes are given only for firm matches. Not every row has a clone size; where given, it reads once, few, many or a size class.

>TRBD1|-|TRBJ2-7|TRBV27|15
TGTGCCAGCAGTTTAAGCCGACAGGGAAGTTACGAGCAGTACTTC
CASSLSRQGSYEQYF
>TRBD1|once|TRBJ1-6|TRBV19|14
TGTGCCACCAGACGACAGGGTAATAATTCACCCCTCCACTTT
CATRRQGNNSPLHF
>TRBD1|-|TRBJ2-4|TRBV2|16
TGTGCCAGCACACGCCGGGACAGGCAAGGCAAAAACATTCAGTACTTC
CASTRRDRQGKNIQYF
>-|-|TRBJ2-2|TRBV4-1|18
TGCGCCAGCAGCCAAGTGAGACACCCCGGTGGGAACACCGGGGAGCTGTTTTTT
CASSQVRHPGGNTGELFF
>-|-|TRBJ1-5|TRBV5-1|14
TGCGCCAGCAGCCCGGGGGGTGGGCATCAGCCCCAGCATTTT
CASSPGGGHQPQHF
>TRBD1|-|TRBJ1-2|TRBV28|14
TGTGCCAGCAGACAGACAGGGAAGAACTATGGCTACACCTTC
CASRQTGKNYGYTF
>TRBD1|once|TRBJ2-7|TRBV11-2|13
TGTGCCAGCAGCTTACAGGGGGCGGCCGAGCAGTACTTC
CASSLQGAAEQYF
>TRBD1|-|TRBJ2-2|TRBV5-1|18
TGCGCCAGCAGCTTAGGAGTGGGGGACAGGACGAACACCGGGGAGCTGTTTTTT
CASSLGVGDRTNTGELFF
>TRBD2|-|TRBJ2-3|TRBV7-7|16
TGTGCTAGCAGTCTTCTAGCGGGAGAGAGCACAGATACGCAGTATTTT
CASSLLAGESTDTQYF
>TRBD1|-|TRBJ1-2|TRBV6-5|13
TGTGCCAGCCGGCAGGGGGTGAACTATGGCTACACCTTC
CASRQGVNYGYTF
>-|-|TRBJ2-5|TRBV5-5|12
TGTGCCAGCAGCCCTACCCTAGAGGATCAGTACTTC
CASSPTLEDQYF
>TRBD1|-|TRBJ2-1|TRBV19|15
TGTGCCAGTAGTAAGGCAGGGGGCTCCTACAATGAGCAGTTCTTC
CASSKAGGSYNEQFF
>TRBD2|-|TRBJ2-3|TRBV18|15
TGTGCCAGCTCACCACAAACTAGCGGAGCGCTCACGCAGTATTTT
CASSPQTSGALTQYF
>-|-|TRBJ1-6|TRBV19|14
TGTGCCAGTAGTAGAGACGTGTCGCGTTCACCCCTCCACTTT
CASSRDVSRSPLHF
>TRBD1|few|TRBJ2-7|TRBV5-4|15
TGTGCCAGCAGCCTAGGGACAGCCAATTCCTACGAGCAGTACTTC
CASSLGTANSYEQYF
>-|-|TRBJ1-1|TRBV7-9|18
TGTGCCAGCAGCTTAGGCGGCTTGGGTTTGGGAGGAAACACTGAAGCTTTCTTT
CASSLGGLGLGGNTEAFF
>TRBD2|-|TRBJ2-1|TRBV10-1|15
TGCGCCAGCAGTGAAGGCGGGAGGGAGTACAATGAGCAGTTCTTC
CASSEGGREYNEQFF
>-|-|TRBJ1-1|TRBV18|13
TGTGCCAGCTCACCGACAGTGAACACTGAAGCTTTCTTT
CASSPTVNTEAFF
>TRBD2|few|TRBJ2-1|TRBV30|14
TGTGCCTGGAGGTTAGCGGGAGGGGGCTATGAGCAGTTCTTC
CAWRLAGGGYEQFF
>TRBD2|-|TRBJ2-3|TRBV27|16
TGTGCCAGCAAGGTGGGACTAGCGTGGGGCACAGATACGCAGTATTTT
CASKVGLAWGTDTQYF
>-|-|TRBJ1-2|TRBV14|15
TGTGCCAGCAGCCCCAGTTCAGTGGGCGTCTATGGCTACACCTTC
CASSPSSVGVYGYTF
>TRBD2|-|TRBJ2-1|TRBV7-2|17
TGTGCCAGCAGCTTAGCTTCGACTAGCGGGGGGGTAATTGAGCAGTTCTTC
CASSLASTSGGVIEQFF
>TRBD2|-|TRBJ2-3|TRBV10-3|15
TGTGCCATCAGTGGTGCAGCGGGGGGAAGAGATACGCAGTATTTT
CAISGAAGGRDTQYF
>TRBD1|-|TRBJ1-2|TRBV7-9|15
TGTGCCAGCAGCTTAGAGGGACAGCGAGACTATGGCTACACCTTC
CASSLEGQRDYGYTF
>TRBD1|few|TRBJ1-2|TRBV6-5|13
TGTGCCAGCAGACCCGGGACAGGCGTGGGCTACACCTTC
CASRPGTGVGYTF
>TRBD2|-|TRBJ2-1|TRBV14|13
TGTGCCAGCAGCCAAGACCGGGGGGATGAGCAGTTCTTC
CASSQDRGDEQFF
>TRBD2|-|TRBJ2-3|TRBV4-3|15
TGCGCCAGCAGCCAAGGGCGGGGGTCCACAGATACGCAGTATTTT
CASSQGRGSTDTQYF
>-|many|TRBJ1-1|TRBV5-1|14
TGCGCCAGCAGCTTGCAGGTGGAAAACACTGAAGCTTTCTTT
CASSLQVENTEAFF
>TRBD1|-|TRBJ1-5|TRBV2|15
TGTGCCAGCAGACTTGGACAGGGTAGCAATCAGCCCCAGCATTTT
CASRLGQGSNQPQHF
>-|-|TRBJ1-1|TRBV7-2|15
TGTGCCAGCAGCTTAGCCCCCGTACAGAACACTGAAGCTTTCTTT
CASSLAPVQNTEAFF
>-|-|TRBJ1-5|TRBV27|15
TGTGCCAGCAGTCGAGAGACGGGAGGAAGAGGGCCCCAGCATTTT
CASSRETGGRGPQHF
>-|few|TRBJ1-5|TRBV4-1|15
TGCGCCAGCAGCCAAGACTTGGGAGCGGGGCAGCCCCAGCATTTT
CASSQDLGAGQPQHF
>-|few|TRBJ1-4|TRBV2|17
TGTGCCAGCAGTGAAAGGGGCCCCACACCTCCGAATGAAAAACTGTTTTTT
CASSERGPTPPNEKLFF
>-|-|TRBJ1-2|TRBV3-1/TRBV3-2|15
TGTGCCAGCAGCCAAAGTCACAGGGCTGGCTATGGCTACACCTTC
CASSQSHRAGYGYTF